Below, 22 T cell receptor beta chains from the same sample are listed, as sequenced in a study of OX40 agonist ivuxolimab in advanced cancers. Some clones are missing from TCRdb's copy, which holds only in-frame ones; the method was immunoSEQ multiplex PCR. The profile covers about 43,000 clones, with around 88% appearing a single time and roughly 25% taken by the ten largest. The starting material was CD4+ or CD8+ T cells sorted from blood, obtained in a trial of the OX40 agonist ivuxolimab. The source is an adult with an advanced solid tumor such as melanoma, head and neck, liver or kidney cancer.

The gene calls are TRBV4-1 and TRBJ2-1; D call uncertain. Germline lookup yields CDR1 MGHRA and CDR2 YSYEKL. The CDR3 sequence is 14 residues long. The germline V and J ends were trimmed by 6 bases and 6 bases, with 15 bases remaining between them. The CDR3 DNA is TGCGCCAGCAGTTCTGGACCGAACCTCAATGAGCAGTTCTTC. The encoded protein is CASSSGPNLNEQFF.

V gene TRBV28 combines with J gene TRBJ2-1, with 11 nucleotides matching TRBD2. The CDR3 has 17 residues. The V and J ends lost 5 bases and 2 bases, in that order; junction bases with no gene match: 8. Germline V CDR1 and CDR2: MDHEN, SYDVKM. The chain's CDR3 is CASSPRLAGIPYNEQFF. CDR3 sequence (DNA): TGTGCCAGCAGTCCCCGACTAGCGGGAATCCCCTACAATGAGCAGTTCTTC.

V and J are TRBV29-1 and TRBJ1-1; D gene ambiguous. This CDR3 is 14 amino acids long. Germline-derived CDR1 and CDR2 are SQVTM and ANQGSEA. V lost 6 bases to trimming and J lost 0 bases, with 14 bases between them. CDR3 residues: CSVGADGLNTEAFF. Here the CDR3 DNA reads TGCAGCGTGGGAGCCGACGGTCTGAACACTGAAGCTTTCTTT. Looking up the rest from reference TRBV29-1 and TRBJ1-1 gives the full variable domain: SAVISQKPSRDICQRGTSLTIQCQVDSQVTMMFWYRQQPGQSLTLIATANQGSEATYESGFVIDKFPISRPNLTFSTLTVSNMSPEDSSIYLCSVGADGLNTEAFFGQGTRLTVV.

The V gene is TRBV2, the J gene TRBJ2-7; 9 nucleotides align to TRBD2. With 5 bases clipped from V and 3 bases from J, the junction kept 8 bases outside the gene matches. The CDR3 loop spans 15 amino acids. Germline lookup yields CDR1 SNHLY and CDR2 FYNNEI. Written as DNA, the CDR3 is TGTGCCAGCAGTTTAACGACTAGCGGACTCTACGAGCAGTACTTC. Amino acids: CASSLTTSGLYEQYF. Drawing the rest from reference TRBV2 and TRBJ2-7, the complete variable domain is EPEVTQTPSHQVTQMGQEVILRCVPISNHLYFYWYRQILGQKVEFLVSFYNNEISEKSEIFDDQFSVERPDGSNFTLKIRSTKLEDSAMYFCASSLTTSGLYEQYFGPGTRLTVT.

V is TRBV27 and J is TRBJ2-1; D may be TRBD2 (6 bases). Trimming took off 5 bases at V and 7 bases at J, with 15 bases between the two ends. Germline V gives CDR1 MNHEY, CDR2 SMNVEV (reference sequence). The CDR3 runs 14 residues. This CDR3 reads CASSALGTRNEQFF. DNA for the CDR3: TGTGCCAGCAGTGCCCTGGGGACTCGGAATGAGCAGTTCTTC.

In nucleotides, the CDR3 is TGCAGCGTTGCAAACCCTGCTGGTTTCGAGCAGTACTTC. It encodes CSVANPAGFEQYF. The rearrangement joins TRBV29-1 to TRBJ2-7; D gene ambiguous. V gave up 4 bases and J gave up 6 bases, with 16 bases separating them. Germline assignment: CDR1 SQVTM and CDR2 ANQGSEA. The CDR3 spans 13 residues.

The V and J genes are TRBV21-1 and TRBJ2-7; whether TRBD1, the table's D call, matches the DNA was not checked. TRBV21-1 is assigned pseudogene status. This CDR3 has 10 residues. The DNA of the CDR3 is TGTGACCCTTGGCTTGCCGAGCAGTACTTC. Residues: CDPWLAEQYF.

The chain couples TRBV5-1 to TRBJ2-5; 7 nucleotides match TRBD1. Germline CDR1 and CDR2: SGHRS and YFSETQ. The ends lost 3 bases at V and 1 base at J; junction bases unmatched: 3. The CDR3 is 14 amino acids. CDR3 nucleotide sequence: TGCGCCAGCAGCTCTTGGACAGGCCAAGAGACCCAGTACTTC. Translated: CASSSWTGQETQYF. Using reference TRBV5-1 and TRBJ2-5 for the parts outside the CDR3, the full variable domain is KAGVTQTPRYLIKTRGQQVTLSCSPISGHRSVSWYQQTPGQGLQFLFEYFSETQRNKGNFPGRFSGRQFSNSRSEMNVSTLELGDSALYLCASSSWTGQETQYFGPGTRLLVL.

A few counts support this clone. The chain joins TRBV9 to TRBJ2-1; 7 bases are a match to TRBD1. The CDR3 runs 16 residues. Germline CDR1 reads SGDLS; CDR2 reads YYNGEE. The junction had 4 bases not matched to a gene; V was cut back by 0 bases and J by 1 base. The CDR3 DNA reads TGTGCCAGCAGCGTAGCTTACAGGGGATCCTACAATGAGCAGTTCTTC. As protein: CASSVAYRGSYNEQFF.

The J gene is TRBJ2-7, the V gene TRBV9; no clear D. The CDR3 sequence is 12 residues long. V lost 3 bases and J lost 3, with 7 bases in between. Germline V gives CDR1 SGDLS, CDR2 YYNGEE. CDR3 bases: TGTGCCAGCAGCGCGGACGGCTACGAGCAGTACTTC. Residues: CASSADGYEQYF.

This clone appeared a few times. The rearrangement joins TRBV7-9 to TRBJ2-1, with 11 bases lining up with TRBD2. Per germline, CDR1 SEHNR and CDR2 FQNEAQ (reference sequence). The CDR3 is 15 residues long. J was trimmed by 3 bases and V by 6 bases; bases with no gene match: 4. The CDR3 DNA reads as TGTGCCAGCAGGCCGACTAGCGGGATCTACAATGAGCAGTTCTTC. It translates to CASRPTSGIYNEQFF.

The V gene is TRBV7-2, the J gene TRBJ2-7, with 7 bases aligning to TRBD2. With 5 bases clipped from V and 3 bases from J, the junction kept 13 bases outside the gene matches. The CDR3 is 16 residues long. Germline loops: CDR1 SGHTA, CDR2 FQGNSA. CDR3 sequence: CASSPRQTSRYYEQYF. The DNA of the CDR3 is TGTGCCAGCAGCCCCCGGCAGACTAGCAGGTACTACGAGCAGTACTTC.

This clone was observed once. The chain recombines TRBV6-1 with TRBJ1-6; D is possibly TRBD1 (5 bases). V was cut by 2 bases and J by 5 bases, with 10 bases left in between. CDR1 and CDR2 from the germline V gene are MNHNS and SASEGT. This CDR3 is 15 amino acids long. CDR3 DNA: TGTGCCAGCAGTGAATGGGGGACGGATAATTCACCCCTCCACTTT. As protein: CASSEWGTDNSPLHF.

CDR3 sequence: CASSSPAGQHTEQFF. CDR3 sequence (DNA): TGTGCCAGCAGTTCCCCAGCAGGGCAACATACTGAGCAGTTCTTC. The V gene is TRBV27, the J gene TRBJ2-1; D is possibly TRBD1 (5 bases). The CDR3 length is 15 residues. Trimming cost V 4 bases and J 9 bases, with 19 bases left between them. Germline V CDR1 and CDR2: MNHEY, SMNVEV (reference sequence).

DNA for the CDR3: TGTGCCACCCCTGGGGCCTTGAACACCGGGGAGCTGTTTTTT. Its protein is CATPGALNTGELFF. The V and J genes are TRBV2 and TRBJ2-2, with D possibly matching TRBD1 (5 bases). The ends were cut back, 10 bases at V and 1 base at J, with 13 bases in the middle. The CDR3 is made up of 14 amino acids. The germline gives CDR1 SNHLY, CDR2 FYNNEI. Looking up the rest from reference TRBV2 and TRBJ2-2 gives the full variable domain: EPEVTQTPSHQVTQMGQEVILRCVPISNHLYFYWYRQILGQKVEFLVSFYNNEISEKSEIFDDQFSVERPDGSNFTLKIRSTKLEDSAMYFCATPGALNTGELFFGEGSRLTVL.

This chain connects TRBV5-3 to TRBJ1-4, with 8 bases lining up with TRBD1. TRBV5-3 is filed as an ORF, its function uncertain. Trimming cost V 2 bases and J 2 bases; bases outside gene matches: 5. The CDR3 totals 16 residues. The CDR3 is CARSFTGQGTNEKLFF. The CDR3 DNA is TGTGCCAGAAGCTTTACCGGACAGGGTACTAATGAAAAACTGTTTTTT.

The V call is TRBV4-1, the J call TRBJ2-7; perhaps TRBD2 as D (5 bases). The V end was cut by 0 bases, the J end by 3 bases, with 9 bases between. The CDR3 is made up of 14 amino acids. The germline V gene encodes CDR1 MGHRA and CDR2 YSYEKL. The CDR3, as DNA: TGCGCCAGCAGCCAAGATAGCGCCAGCTACGAGCAGTACTTC. Translated: CASSQDSASYEQYF.

The rearrangement links TRBV6-1 to TRBJ2-5; D is perhaps TRBD1 or TRBD2 (5 bases each). With the DNA end fitting TRBJ2-7 better, the J assignment may be wrong. The length of the CDR3 is 14 residues. Germline lookup yields CDR1 MNHNS and CDR2 SASEGT. CDR3 DNA sequence: TGTGCCAGCAGTGAACGTCGGGGCCACTACGAGCAGTACTTC. This sequence encodes CASSERRGHYEQYF.

The rearrangement links TRBV5-1 to TRBJ2-2; 7 bases fit TRBD2. J gave up 0 bases and V 0 bases, and 5 bases lay outside the gene matches. The CDR3 consists of 17 residues. Per germline, CDR1 SGHRS and CDR2 YFSETQ. The CDR3 region has the DNA TGCGCCAGCAGCTTGGATACGGGAGGCACGAACACCGGGGAGCTGTTTTTT. It is translated as CASSLDTGGTNTGELFF.

This clone has just a few counts. The chain links TRBV6-1 to TRBJ2-7; TRBD2 is a possible D gene (6 bases). Germline-derived CDR1 and CDR2 are MNHNS and SASEGT. This CDR3 region has 12 residues. Trimming removed 6 bases from V and 5 bases from J, with 11 bases in between. Written as DNA, the CDR3 is TGTGCCAGCAGCGGGAGCTATGACGAGCAGTACTTC. Protein product: CASSGSYDEQYF.

This chain joins TRBV5-1 and TRBJ2-7; no reliable D call. Germline assignment: CDR1 SGHRS and CDR2 YFSETQ. CDR3 size: 14 residues. V was clipped by 4 bases and J by 2 bases, with 13 bases between them. In DNA, the CDR3 is TGCGCCAGCAGCCCGAATGGGAAGCCCTACGAGCAGTACTTC. Its translation is CASSPNGKPYEQYF. Together with reference TRBV5-1 and TRBJ2-7, the CDR3 gives the full variable domain: KAGVTQTPRYLIKTRGQQVTLSCSPISGHRSVSWYQQTPGQGLQFLFEYFSETQRNKGNFPGRFSGRQFSNSRSEMNVSTLELGDSALYLCASSPNGKPYEQYFGPGTRLTVT.

This chain connects TRBV29-1 to TRBJ2-7; D is tentatively TRBD1 or TRBD2 (5 bases each). V lost 4 bases, J lost 2 bases, and 9 bases lay in between. CDR1 is SQVTM and CDR2 is ANQGSEA in the germline V gene. The CDR3 sequence is 12 residues long. CDR3 region: CSVGVGAYEQYF. DNA for the CDR3: TGCAGCGTTGGGGTGGGGGCCTACGAGCAGTACTTC.